Each of the 29 T cell receptor beta chains below was sequenced from the same sample in a study of blood T cell repertoires in COVID-19. The table came from immunoSEQ multiplex PCR; TCRdb's copy has only in-frame clones and leaves some out. The table has about 310,000 clones, more than 85% seen once. Sequencing was done on a sample of peripheral blood. Receptors were obtained from a man aged 70 or older with acute or convalescent COVID-19.

CDR3 protein: CASSPGQISYNEQFF. DNA for the CDR3: TGTGCCAGCAGTCCTGGACAGATCTCCTACAATGAGCAGTTCTTC. The chain combines TRBV3-1 (or the pseudogene TRBV3-2) with TRBJ2-1; D might be TRBD1 (6 bases). CDR1 and CDR2 (germline): LGHDT, YNNKEL (reference sequence). With 6 bases removed from V and 0 bases from J, the gap between germline ends came to 12 bases. The CDR3 is made up of 15 amino acids.

This sequence joins TRBV3-1 (or the pseudogene TRBV3-2) and TRBJ2-1; 15 bases are a match to TRBD2. Germline V lookup: CDR1 LGHDT, CDR2 YNNKEL (reference sequence). CDR3 length equals 15 residues. V was pared by 5 bases and J by 7 bases, with 3 bases of the junction left unmatched. This CDR3 reads CASSGLAGGHNEQFF. The CDR3 nucleotides are TGTGCCAGCAGCGGACTAGCGGGGGGGCATAATGAGCAGTTCTTC.

The J gene is TRBJ2-1, the V gene TRBV6-2 or TRBV6-3; a possible D gene is TRBD2 (6 bases). The germline V and J ends were trimmed by 6 bases and 2 bases, with 20 bases remaining between them. CDR1 and CDR2 (germline): MNHEY, SVGEGT. The CDR3 sequence is 17 residues long. As DNA, the CDR3 is TGTGCCAGCAGCCCCCCCTTGACTAGATCCCCCTACAATGAGCAGTTCTTC. Its protein is CASSPPLTRSPYNEQFF.

The chain couples TRBV18 to TRBJ2-5, with 10 bases matching TRBD1. The CDR3 has 16 amino acids. CDR1 KGHSH and CDR2 LQKENI come from the germline V gene. V lost 6 bases and J lost 8; bases outside the gene matches: 15. The CDR3 coding sequence is TGTGCCAGCTCGCAACAGGGACAGGGGACCGGGGGAACCCAGTACTTC. Translation: CASSQQGQGTGGTQYF.

The J gene is TRBJ1-2, the V gene TRBV5-1; TRBD1 matches at 8 bases. The germline CDR1 and CDR2 sequences are SGHRS and YFSETQ. The CDR3 consists of 16 residues. The junction had 14 bases not matched to a gene; V was cut back by 4 bases and J by 6 bases. This chain's CDR3 is CASSHGQGFNFNGYTF. The CDR3 DNA follows: TGCGCCAGCAGCCACGGACAGGGCTTTAATTTCAATGGCTACACCTTC.

The chain carries TRBV9 and TRBJ2-2; TRBD2 matches 10 bases. The junction had 8 bases not matched to a gene; V was cut back by 2 bases and J by 4 bases. Germline V gene sequence: CDR1 SGDLS, CDR2 YYNGEE. The CDR3 is 17 amino acids. CDR3 protein: CASSVQGIAGGTGELFF. The CDR3 bases are TGTGCCAGCAGCGTTCAGGGGATAGCGGGAGGCACCGGGGAGCTGTTTTTT.

V is TRBV2 and J is TRBJ2-1; the D gene is possibly TRBD2 (7 bases). Trimming shortened V by 4 bases and J by 6 bases, and 19 bases separated the two germline ends. This CDR3 spans 16 amino acids. CDR1 SNHLY and CDR2 FYNNEI come from the germline V gene. CDR3 sequence: CASSGPGASGLNEQFF. CDR3 bases: TGTGCCAGCAGTGGGCCGGGGGCTAGCGGCCTCAATGAGCAGTTCTTC.

The rearrangement joins TRBV7-2 to TRBJ2-1; no clear D. The CDR3 contains 11 residues. The germline V and J ends were trimmed by 5 bases and 4 bases, with 3 bases remaining between them. Germline lookup yields CDR1 SGHTA and CDR2 FQGNSA. This chain's CDR3 is CASSPYNEQFF. The CDR3 DNA reads as TGTGCCAGCAGCCCATACAATGAGCAGTTCTTC. Full variable domain (missing parts from reference TRBV7-2 and TRBJ2-1): GAGVSQSPSNKVTEKGKDVELRCDPISGHTALYWYRQSLGQGLEFLIYFQGNSAPDKSGLPSDRFSAERTGGSVSTLTIQRTQQEDSAVYLCASSPYNEQFFGPGTRLTVL.

The V call is TRBV29-1, the J call TRBJ1-1, with a tentative D call TRBD1 (6 bases). CDR3 length equals 13 residues. Trimming took 3 bases from V and 4 from J, leaving 12 bases between them. The germline V gene encodes CDR1 SQVTM and CDR2 ANQGSEA. The CDR3 DNA reads as TGCAGCGTTGAGCCAGGGGCCAGCACTGAAGCTTTCTTT. Protein: CSVEPGASTEAFF.

The chain is built from TRBV9 and TRBJ1-3, with D uncertain. V was cut by 3 bases and J by 0 bases, with 13 bases left in between. Germline-derived CDR1 and CDR2 are SGDLS and YYNGEE. The CDR3 spans 16 residues. CDR3 bases: TGTGCCAGCAGCGGGGGAGACGGGGTCTCTGGAAACACCATATATTTT. It is translated as CASSGGDGVSGNTIYF.

This CDR3 is CSASGRIQETQYF. The CDR3 bases are TGCAGTGCTAGTGGCAGGATCCAAGAGACCCAGTACTTC. V is TRBV20-1 and J is TRBJ2-5; D uncertain. Germline V gene sequence: CDR1 DFQATT, CDR2 SNEGSKA (reference sequence). The V end was cut by 3 bases, the J end by 1 base, with 9 bases between. The CDR3 extends over 13 amino acids.

The chain combines TRBV20-1 with TRBJ2-7, with 8 bases fitting TRBD2. Germline V gene sequence: CDR1 DFQATT, CDR2 SNEGSKA (reference sequence). The CDR3 sequence is 14 residues long. Trimming took 3 bases from V and 7 from J; bases not matched to a gene: 11. CDR3 sequence: CSASRRAGVGEQYF. The CDR3 region has the DNA TGCAGTGCTAGTCGTCGAGCGGGAGTTGGTGAGCAGTACTTC.

The J gene is TRBJ1-3, the V gene TRBV7-6, with 7 positions matching TRBD1. Germline CDR1 reads SGHVS; CDR2 reads FNYEAQ. The CDR3 contains 16 residues. The trim removed 1 base at V and 3 bases at J, leaving 6 bases unmatched. The CDR3 spells CASSLGQGVIGNTIYF. The DNA for the CDR3 is TGTGCCAGCAGCTTAGGACAGGGAGTGATTGGAAACACCATATATTTT.

The chain links TRBV27 to TRBJ1-5, with a possible D match to TRBD1 (5 bases). Trimming shortened V by 6 bases and J by 1 base, and 13 bases separated the two germline ends. The CDR3 is 15 residues long. Germline CDR1 reads MNHEY; CDR2 reads SMNVEV (reference sequence). CDR3 sequence (DNA): TGTGCCAGCAGACCGGTGGAGGGGAGCAATCAGCCCCAGCATTTT. Translation: CASRPVEGSNQPQHF.

V is TRBV5-1 and J is TRBJ2-7; possibly TRBD2 for D (5 bases). Germline loops: CDR1 SGHRS, CDR2 YFSETQ. The CDR3 loop spans 15 amino acids. The ends were cut back, 0 bases at V and 2 bases at J, with 12 bases in the middle. The DNA of the CDR3 is TGCGCCAGCAGCTTGGCTTCGGAGGTAACCTACGAGCAGTACTTC. Protein sequence: CASSLASEVTYEQYF.

The chain uses TRBV28 and TRBJ2-1; D gene unclear. The CDR3 contains 12 residues. Germline CDR1 and CDR2: MDHEN and SYDVKM. V was clipped by 4 bases and J by 7 bases, with 8 bases between them. CDR3 sequence (DNA): TGTGCCAGCAGTTACCTAGAGAATGAGCAGTTCTTC. This gives the protein CASSYLENEQFF. Supplemented by reference TRBV28 and TRBJ2-1, the full variable domain reads DVKVTQSSRYLVKRTGEKVFLECVQDMDHENMFWYRQDPGLGLRLIYFSYDVKMKEKGDIPEGYSVSREKKERFSLILESASTNQTSMYLCASSYLENEQFFGPGTRLTVL.

J is TRBJ2-7 and V is TRBV2; 10 bases agree with TRBD2. This CDR3 is built from 14 residues. Germline V gives CDR1 SNHLY, CDR2 FYNNEI. The V segment lost 9 bases and the J segment 0 bases; nucleotides outside the gene matches: 5. The CDR3 nucleotides are TGTGCCAGTCTAGCGGGAGAAAGCTCCTACGAGCAGTACTTC. Protein sequence: CASLAGESSYEQYF.

This clone was seen a few times. This sequence joins TRBV5-1 and TRBJ1-4; the D gene is possibly TRBD1 (5 bases). The CDR3 runs 14 residues. Trimming cost V 9 bases and J 5 bases, with 17 bases left between them. CDR1 is SGHRS and CDR2 is YFSETQ in the germline V gene. CDR3 sequence: CATREGAQNEKLFF. CDR3 coding DNA: TGCGCCACCAGGGAGGGAGCCCAAAATGAAAAACTGTTTTTT.

The chain has TRBV4-1 and TRBJ1-4; a weak D match, TRBD1 (6 bases). The CDR3 consists of 15 residues. Germline lookup yields CDR1 MGHRA and CDR2 YSYEKL. Trimming shortened V by 3 bases and J by 5 bases, and 13 bases separated the two germline ends. This CDR3 reads CASSQVAGENEKLFF. CDR3 nucleotides: TGCGCCAGCAGCCAGGTCGCAGGGGAAAATGAAAAACTGTTTTTT.

The chain employs TRBV5-1 and TRBJ2-3, with D maybe TRBD2 (5 bases). Trimming stripped 2 bases from V and 3 bases from J, with 10 bases between. This CDR3 comprises 14 residues. Germline V gene data show CDR1 as SGHRS and CDR2 as YFSETQ. DNA of the CDR3: TGCGCCAGCAGCTTTGGGGAGTCGACAGATACGCAGTATTTT. Its translation is CASSFGESTDTQYF. Full variable domain (missing parts from reference TRBV5-1 and TRBJ2-3): KAGVTQTPRYLIKTRGQQVTLSCSPISGHRSVSWYQQTPGQGLQFLFEYFSETQRNKGNFPGRFSGRQFSNSRSEMNVSTLELGDSALYLCASSFGESTDTQYFGPGTRLTVL.

CDR3 coding DNA: TGTGCCAGCAGCTTCCGACAGGGTCGTGAGCAGTACTTC. Its protein is CASSFRQGREQYF. The rearrangement links TRBV7-2 to TRBJ2-7; 7 positions agree with TRBD1. The germline gives CDR1 SGHTA, CDR2 FQGNSA. This CDR3 region has 13 residues. V shed 3 bases, J shed 7 bases, and the junction held 6 bases outside the gene matches. The full variable domain, rest sourced from reference TRBV7-2 and TRBJ2-7, is GAGVSQSPSNKVTEKGKDVELRCDPISGHTALYWYRQSLGQGLEFLIYFQGNSAPDKSGLPSDRFSAERTGGSVSTLTIQRTQQEDSAVYLCASSFRQGREQYFGPGTRLTVT.

The chain carries TRBV18 and TRBJ2-1; 7 bases match TRBD2. Germline V gene sequence: CDR1 KGHSH, CDR2 LQKENI. V dropped 2 bases and J dropped 7; count of bases not matched to a gene: 8. The CDR3 extends over 15 amino acids. CDR3 residues: CASSPGQGGFNEQFF. CDR3 coding DNA: TGTGCCAGCTCACCAGGGCAGGGAGGGTTTAATGAGCAGTTCTTC.

This chain joins TRBV7-9 and TRBJ2-7, with D hard to call. Germline V CDR1 and CDR2: SEHNR, FQNEAQ (reference sequence). The CDR3 is made up of 13 amino acids. V was pared by 5 bases and J by 7 bases, with 15 bases between. Here the CDR3 reads CASSLGFKKEQYF. CDR3 coding DNA: TGTGCCAGCAGCCTCGGGTTCAAAAAGGAGCAGTACTTC.

The CDR3 DNA sequence: TGTGCCAGCTCACGGCTGAATTCAGGGGGCATAGGGGAGACCCAGTACTTC. Its translation is CASSRLNSGGIGETQYF. The chain has TRBV18 and TRBJ2-5; 8 bases map to TRBD1. Germline values: CDR1 KGHSH, CDR2 LQKENI. With V trimmed by 4 bases and J by 5 bases, 15 bases remained unmatched. CDR3 size: 17 residues.

The chain recombines TRBV5-1 with TRBJ2-2; TRBD1 matches 8 bases. In germline, CDR1 is SGHRS, CDR2 YFSETQ. V was pared by 5 bases and J by 6 bases, with 9 bases of the junction left unmatched. The CDR3 has 15 amino acids. Here the CDR3 reads CASSFGTGVSGELFF. DNA for the CDR3: TGCGCCAGCAGTTTCGGGACAGGAGTCTCCGGGGAGCTGTTTTTT.

This clone was observed a handful of times. The junction and the germline gene differ at one end; a read error may be behind it. The chain joins TRBV6-2 or TRBV6-3 to TRBJ1-6; D possibly corresponds to TRBD1 (5 bases). CDR3 length: 19 residues. The germline CDR1 and CDR2 sequences are MNHEY and SVGEGT. For the CDR3, the DNA is TGTGCCAGCAGTCACTCCTGGACATCCTTGAGCTCCTATAATTCACCCCTCCACTTT. This gives the protein CASSHSWTSLSSYNSPLHF.

This sequence joins TRBV5-1 and TRBJ2-5, with 7 bases fitting TRBD1. The CDR3 is made up of 14 amino acids. Germline V gene data show CDR1 as SGHRS and CDR2 as YFSETQ. The V and J ends lost 4 bases and 4 bases, in that order; junction bases with no gene match: 7. The DNA of the CDR3 is TGCGCCAGCAGCACTGGGACAGCAGCAGAGACCCAGTACTTC. It encodes CASSTGTAAETQYF.

The V call is TRBV10-2, the J call TRBJ1-1; 8 bases align to TRBD1. Germline trimming cut 4 bases from V and 11 bases from J; bases unmatched to any gene: 9. Germline V CDR1 and CDR2: WSHSY, SAAADI. CDR3 length: 13 amino acids. As DNA, the CDR3 is TGCGCCAGCAGTGGAATTACAGGGGGTGCGGCTTTCTTT. Protein product: CASSGITGGAAFF.

The gene calls are TRBV7-8 and TRBJ2-5; the match to TRBD2 covers 8 bases. In germline, CDR1 is SGHVS, CDR2 FQNEAQ. This CDR3 has 14 residues. The ends lost 6 bases at V and 0 bases at J; junction bases unmatched: 3. The CDR3 is CASSRSGNQETQYF. The CDR3 DNA reads TGTGCCAGCAGTCGTAGCGGGAACCAAGAGACCCAGTACTTC.